One sample yielded the 25 T cell receptor beta chains listed below, sequenced in a study of T cell responses to AZD1222 COVID-19 vaccine. Sequencing was performed with immunoSEQ multiplex PCR; in TCRdb, only in-frame clones are kept and a portion is missing. The sample lists 150,000 or so clones, roughly 90% seen once, with 1.4% to 1.5% in the top ten. The material was peripheral blood, obtained on day 0 of AZD1222 vaccination. The receptors stem from an adult in good health.

This chain joins TRBV13 and TRBJ1-4, with 8 nucleotides matching TRBD1. The CDR3 loop spans 15 amino acids. The V gene's germline CDR1 is PRHDT and CDR2 FYEKMQ (reference sequence). The J segment lost 4 bases and the V segment lost 5 bases, leaving 6 bases of the junction unmatched. The CDR3 DNA reads TGTGCCAGCAGCGAACGGACAGGGCGTAATGAAAAACTGTTTTTT. Translated: CASSERTGRNEKLFF.

The table lists this clone with a count of one. V gene TRBV25-1 combines with J gene TRBJ1-4; 9 nucleotides agree with TRBD1. J was trimmed by 7 bases and V by 11 bases; bases with no gene match: 23. Germline V lookup: CDR1 MGHDK, CDR2 SYGVNS. The CDR3 length is 18 residues. The CDR3 DNA reads TGTGCCGTAGCCCACTTAATGACAGGGGGGGGCATCGGTGAAAAACTGTTTTTT. Protein product: CAVAHLMTGGGIGEKLFF.

This rearrangement joins TRBV5-6 to TRBJ1-1, with D hard to call. CDR3 length: 17 residues. Deletions cut 1 base from V and 1 base from J, with 17 bases between. CDR1 SGHDT and CDR2 YYEEEE come from the germline V gene. CDR3 residues: CASSLPPDSAENTEAFF. The CDR3 region has the DNA TGTGCCAGCAGCTTGCCCCCCGATAGCGCGGAGAACACTGAAGCTTTCTTT.

V and J are TRBV3-1 (or the pseudogene TRBV3-2) and TRBJ2-4; the match to TRBD2 covers 7 bases. The CDR3 runs to 16 residues. With 1 base clipped from V and 7 bases from J, the junction kept 10 bases outside the gene matches. CDR1 is LGHDT and CDR2 is YNNKEL in the germline V gene (reference sequence). As DNA, the CDR3 is TGTGCCAGCAGCCAAGGGTCGGGCGGACTAGTGAACATTCAGTACTTC. Its protein product is CASSQGSGGLVNIQYF.

The chain uses TRBV19 and TRBJ2-7; 9 bases line up with TRBD1. This CDR3 is 15 amino acids long. V trimming: 6 bases; J trimming: 3 bases; junction bases outside the gene matches: 9. The germline V gene has CDR1 LNHDA and CDR2 SQIVND (reference sequence). The chain's CDR3 is CASSTTGGSLYEQYF. As DNA, the CDR3 is TGTGCCAGTAGCACTACAGGGGGCTCCCTCTACGAGCAGTACTTC. Drawing the rest from reference TRBV19 and TRBJ2-7, the complete variable domain is DGGITQSPKYLFRKEGQNVTLSCEQNLNHDAMYWYRQDPGQGLRLIYYSQIVNDFQKGDIAEGYSVSREKKESFPLTVTSAQKNPTAFYLCASSTTGGSLYEQYFGPGTRLTVT.

The rearrangement uses TRBV28 and TRBJ1-4; perhaps TRBD1 as D (5 bases). Germline V lookup: CDR1 MDHEN, CDR2 SYDVKM. CDR3 length equals 16 residues. V was trimmed by 2 bases and J by 0 bases, leaving 10 bases between them. CDR3 nucleotide sequence: TGTGCCAGCAGTTTACCGGGGACTGCAACTAATGAAAAACTGTTTTTT. Translating it yields CASSLPGTATNEKLFF.

This rearrangement joins TRBV27 to TRBJ1-2; D remains unclear. V lost 3 bases and J lost 0, with 5 bases in between. The CDR3 length is 13 residues. Germline assignment: CDR1 MNHEY and CDR2 SMNVEV (reference sequence). DNA of the CDR3: TGTGCCAGCAGTTTTTCGGCTAACTATGGCTACACCTTC. As protein: CASSFSANYGYTF.

The chain is built from TRBV15 and TRBJ1-3; D ambiguous. Germline assignment: CDR1 LNHNV and CDR2 YYDKDF (reference sequence). Trimming shortened V by 5 bases and J by 0 bases, and 8 bases separated the two germline ends. The CDR3 is made up of 14 amino acids. The CDR3 sequence is CATSARLSGNTIYF. The CDR3 DNA sequence: TGTGCCACCAGCGCTCGGCTCTCTGGAAACACCATATATTTT.

V is TRBV6-1 and J is TRBJ2-1; D remains unclear. Trimming shortened V by 0 bases and J by 6 bases, and 12 bases separated the two germline ends. The germline V gene has CDR1 MNHNS and CDR2 SASEGT. The length of the CDR3 is 15 residues. CDR3 residues: CASSEAVGSLNEQFF. CDR3 DNA: TGTGCCAGCAGTGAAGCAGTTGGTAGCCTCAATGAGCAGTTCTTC.

V gene TRBV10-3 combines with J gene TRBJ2-3; 11 bases align to TRBD2. The CDR3 has 16 amino acids. Germline lookup yields CDR1 ENHRY and CDR2 SYGVKD. V was clipped by 4 bases and J by 6 bases; unmatched bases: 9. CDR3 amino acids: CAISGTSGPGDDTQYF. The DNA for the CDR3 is TGTGCCATCAGTGGGACTAGCGGGCCGGGGGACGATACGCAGTATTTT.

The rearrangement links TRBV6-1 to TRBJ2-7; 8 positions match TRBD2. The CDR3 is 14 amino acids. J lost 11 bases, V lost 2 bases, and 11 bases had no gene match. Per the germline V gene, CDR1 is MNHNS and CDR2 is SASEGT. The CDR3 loop is CASSETGGPLKEYF. The DNA for the CDR3 is TGTGCCAGCAGTGAAACGGGAGGGCCATTGAAAGAGTACTTC.

The V gene is TRBV30, the J gene TRBJ1-2; D is possibly TRBD1 (5 bases). The V gene's germline CDR1 is GTSNPN and CDR2 SVGIG (reference sequence). The CDR3 runs to 13 residues. Deletions cut 0 bases from V and 3 bases from J, with 8 bases between. CDR3 amino acids: CAWSVQGDYGYTF. CDR3 nucleotide sequence: TGTGCCTGGAGTGTACAAGGGGACTATGGCTACACCTTC. Combining the CDR3 with reference TRBV30 and TRBJ1-2 gives the whole variable domain SQTIHQWPATLVQPVGSPLSLECTVEGTSNPNLYWYRQAAGRGLQLLFYSVGIGQISSEVPQNLSASRPQDRQFILSSKKLLLSDSGFYLCAWSVQGDYGYTFGSGTRLTVV.

The chain uses TRBV4-3 and TRBJ1-3; 7 positions agree with TRBD1. Germline CDR1 reads LGHNA; CDR2 reads YSLEER. The trim removed 3 bases at V and 1 base at J, leaving 3 bases unmatched. This CDR3 has 15 amino acids. The CDR3 reads CASSQGTVSGNTIYF. CDR3 coding DNA: TGCGCCAGCAGCCAGGGGACAGTTTCTGGAAACACCATATATTTT.

The chain links TRBV18 to TRBJ2-3; 9 bases agree with TRBD1. V dropped 6 bases and J dropped 1; count of bases not matched to a gene: 11. The length of the CDR3 is 17 residues. Germline CDR1 reads KGHSH; CDR2 reads LQKENI. As DNA, the CDR3 is TGTGCCAGCTCGGCCGGGACAGGGTTATCGGGCACAGATACGCAGTATTTT. It translates to CASSAGTGLSGTDTQYF.

The chain joins TRBV2 to TRBJ1-2; D not certain. V gave up 0 bases and J gave up 8 bases, with 10 bases separating them. Germline CDR1 reads SNHLY; CDR2 reads FYNNEI. The CDR3 is 13 amino acids. The CDR3 DNA reads TGTGCCAGCAGTGAAGCCAATGGCCCCGGCTACACCTTC. As protein: CASSEANGPGYTF.

The rearrangement joins TRBV11-2 to TRBJ2-3; D possibly uses TRBD1 or TRBD2 (7 bases each). This CDR3 is 16 amino acids long. V was trimmed by 1 base and J by 2 bases, leaving 13 bases between them. Germline V gene data show CDR1 as SGHAT and CDR2 as FQNNGV. The CDR3 here is CASSLGGGQSTDTQYF. The CDR3 DNA reads as TGTGCCAGCAGCTTAGGGGGGGGACAGTCCACAGATACGCAGTATTTT.

The CDR3 region is CASSSLAGVTGELFF. Written as DNA, the CDR3 is TGTGCCAGCAGTTCCCTAGCGGGAGTTACCGGGGAGCTGTTTTTT. The chain combines TRBV28 with TRBJ2-2, with 10 bases that match TRBD2. CDR1 and CDR2 from the germline V gene are MDHEN and SYDVKM. This CDR3 has 15 residues. V lost 4 bases to trimming and J lost 5 bases; unmatched junction nucleotides: 4.

This clone occurred once. The chain links TRBV6-5 to TRBJ2-1; tentative D call: TRBD1 (6 bases). The CDR3 runs to 12 residues. Germline loops: CDR1 MNHEY, CDR2 SVGAGI. Between the trimmed V and J ends, which lost 11 bases and 5 bases, there was a span of 13 bases. CDR3 in DNA: TGTGCCTGTGGGGGCCTTAACAATGAGCAGTTCTTC. It yields the protein CACGGLNNEQFF.

The V gene is TRBV10-3, the J gene TRBJ2-2, with 11 bases fitting TRBD2. This CDR3 is built from 18 residues. Germline V lookup: CDR1 ENHRY, CDR2 SYGVKD. J was trimmed by 10 bases and V by 2 bases; bases with no gene match: 15. In DNA, the CDR3 is TGTGCCATCAGTGAGATTTTAGCGGGAGGGCCTCCCTATGCGGAGCTGTTTTTT. This gives the protein CAISEILAGGPPYAELFF.

The chain recombines TRBV7-9 with TRBJ1-2; weak D call: TRBD1 (5 bases). There are 14 residues in the CDR3. V was clipped by 6 bases and J by 2 bases, with 13 bases between them. Germline V gene sequence: CDR1 SEHNR, CDR2 FQNEAQ (reference sequence). The CDR3, as DNA: TGTGCCAGCAGTTCATCGACAGAAAACTATGGCTACACCTTC. Protein sequence: CASSSSTENYGYTF.

The chain recombines TRBV5-6 with TRBJ2-7; TRBD1 is a possible D gene (6 bases). Trimming pared 7 bases from V and 3 bases from J, leaving 11 bases between. The length of the CDR3 is 12 residues. Germline-derived CDR1 and CDR2 are SGHDT and YYEEEE. CDR3 residues: CASGGRDYEQYF. In nucleotides, the CDR3 is TGTGCCAGCGGGGGCCGGGACTACGAGCAGTACTTC.

The rearrangement joins TRBV30 to TRBJ2-7; tentative D call: TRBD2 (6 bases). From germline, CDR1 is GTSNPN and CDR2 SVGIG (reference sequence). The CDR3 is made up of 16 amino acids. V was clipped by 5 bases and J by 4 bases, with 24 bases between them. CDR3 nucleotide sequence: TGTGCCTGGCGAAACGAAGGAGGGGTTCCCCCTTACGAGCAGTACTTC. It yields the protein CAWRNEGGVPPYEQYF.

The chain is built from TRBV19 and TRBJ1-6; D is possibly TRBD1 (5 bases). The V gene's germline CDR1 is LNHDA and CDR2 SQIVND (reference sequence). The CDR3 runs 16 residues. Trimming took off 2 bases at V and 8 bases at J, with 16 bases between the two ends. The CDR3 DNA sequence: TGTGCCAGTAGTATAAGTTTTGCGACAGTGGATTCACCCCTCCACTTT. Its translation is CASSISFATVDSPLHF.

The chain recombines TRBV27 with TRBJ2-7; 10 nucleotides align to TRBD1. CDR1 MNHEY and CDR2 SMNVEV come from the germline V gene (reference sequence). J lost 7 bases, V lost 0 bases, and 6 bases had no gene match. There are 15 residues in the CDR3. CDR3 loop: CASSLSGTGVWEQYF. The CDR3 DNA sequence: TGTGCCAGCAGTTTATCTGGGACAGGGGTTTGGGAGCAGTACTTC.

The V and J genes are TRBV7-9 and TRBJ1-2; tentative D call: TRBD1 (5 bases). This CDR3 is built from 13 residues. Germline V gives CDR1 SEHNR, CDR2 FQNEAQ (reference sequence). V gave up 2 bases and J gave up 5 bases, with 9 bases separating them. As DNA, the CDR3 is TGTGCCAGCAGCTTAAAGGAGGGGTATGGCTACACCTTC. Its protein product is CASSLKEGYGYTF. Full variable domain (remainder filled in from reference TRBV7-9 and TRBJ1-2): DTGVSQNPRHKITKRGQNVTFRCDPISEHNRLYWYRQTLGQGPEFLTYFQNEAQLEKSRLLSDRFSAERPKGSFSTLEIQRTEQGDSAMYLCASSLKEGYGYTFGSGTRLTVV.